These 11 T cell receptor beta chains originate from one sample sequenced in a study of blood T cell repertoires in COVID-19. Sequencing was performed with immunoSEQ multiplex PCR; in TCRdb, only in-frame clones are kept and a portion is missing. The sample holds around 140,000 clones; roughly 84% are singletons and the top ten take 40% to 55%. Sequencing was performed on peripheral blood. The receptors come from a human donor in a cohort sampled during active COVID-19.

This chain uses TRBV14 with TRBJ2-3; a weak D match, TRBD2 (6 bases). There are 16 residues in the CDR3. The germline V and J ends were trimmed by 0 bases and 4 bases, with 14 bases remaining between them. CDR1 is SGHDN and CDR2 is FVKESK in the germline V gene. The CDR3 coding sequence is TGTGCCAGCAGCCAAGAACCGGGGGAGAGGTCAGATACGCAGTATTTT. The encoded protein is CASSQEPGERSDTQYF.

The rearrangement uses TRBV5-4 and TRBJ2-7; 11 bases are shared with TRBD1. Germline CDR1 SGHNT, CDR2 YYREEE (reference sequence). CDR3 length: 14 residues. Trimming at V came to 2 bases and at J to 7 bases, leaving 5 bases not matched to a gene. CDR3 amino acids: CASSLGQGAREQYV. Written as DNA, the CDR3 is TGTGCCAGCAGCTTAGGACAGGGGGCGAGGGAGCAGTACGTC.

This chain connects TRBV12-5 to TRBJ2-1; tentatively, D is TRBD2 (6 bases). V lost 4 bases and J 8 bases, leaving 12 bases between the germline ends. Germline V gives CDR1 LGHNT, CDR2 FRNRAP. There are 13 residues in the CDR3. Here the CDR3 reads CASGSGAGYEQFF. The CDR3 nucleotides are TGTGCTAGTGGTTCAGGAGCGGGCTATGAGCAGTTCTTC.

The chain has TRBV18 and TRBJ1-2; possibly TRBD1 for D (6 bases). The CDR3 has 12 residues. Trimming removed 3 bases from V and 7 bases from J, with 9 bases in between. Germline CDR1 and CDR2: KGHSH and LQKENI. In DNA form, the CDR3 reads TGTGCCAGCTCACCTACAGGGTCTGGCTACACCTTC. It yields the protein CASSPTGSGYTF.

Only a few counts were recorded for this clone. V gene TRBV7-2 combines with J gene TRBJ2-7; D not certain. This CDR3 region has 14 residues. Germline V gene lookup returns CDR1 SGHTA and CDR2 FQGNSA. The V end lost 1 base, the J end lost 2 bases, and 9 bases lay between the germline ends. CDR3 in DNA: TGTGCCAGCAGCTTAGTCCCAGGCGCCTACGAGCAGTACGTC. Its protein is CASSLVPGAYEQYV.

This chain uses TRBV11-2 with TRBJ2-1; D possibly corresponds to TRBD2 (5 bases). Germline V lookup: CDR1 SGHAT, CDR2 FQNNGV. With 5 bases removed from V and 1 base from J, the gap between germline ends came to 9 bases. The CDR3 runs 14 residues. This CDR3 is CASSADYSYNEQFF. For the CDR3, the DNA is TGTGCCAGCAGCGCTGACTATTCCTACAATGAGCAGTTCTTC. Full variable domain (missing parts from reference TRBV11-2 and TRBJ2-1): EAGVAQSPRYKIIEKRQSVAFWCNPISGHATLYWYQQILGQGPKLLIQFQNNGVVDDSQLPKDRFSAERLKGVDSTLKIQPAKLEDSAVYLCASSADYSYNEQFFGPGTRLTVL.

J is TRBJ2-7 and V is TRBV2, with D possibly matching TRBD1 (7 bases). The CDR3 sequence is 14 residues long. V was shortened by 2 bases and J by 4 bases, with 12 bases between the two germline ends. In germline, CDR1 is SNHLY, CDR2 FYNNEI. CDR3 amino acids: CASSELRGEYEQYF. The CDR3, as DNA: TGTGCCAGCAGTGAACTCAGGGGGGAATACGAGCAGTACTTC.

The V gene is TRBV5-6, the J gene TRBJ1-2; TRBD1 agrees at 9 bases. The germline CDR1 and CDR2 sequences are SGHDT and YYEEEE. The V and J ends lost 4 bases and 5 bases, in that order; junction bases with no gene match: 9. This CDR3 spans 15 amino acids. CDR3 region: CASSPDRGGRYGYTF. The CDR3 DNA is TGTGCCAGCAGCCCGGACAGGGGCGGGAGGTATGGCTACACCTTC.

J is TRBJ1-4 and V is TRBV28; a weak D match, TRBD1 (6 bases). Germline values: CDR1 MDHEN, CDR2 SYDVKM. The CDR3 totals 12 residues. CDR3 amino acids: CALQGNDEKLFF. The CDR3 nucleotides read TGTGCTCTACAGGGTAACGATGAAAAACTGTTTTTT.

The chain has TRBV19 and TRBJ1-2; D call uncertain. Looked up from germline, CDR1 is LNHDA and CDR2 is SQIVND (reference sequence). V was trimmed by 4 bases and J by 0 bases, leaving 12 bases between them. This CDR3 comprises 15 residues. The CDR3 region is CASSNPVSTNYGYTF. The CDR3, as DNA: TGTGCCAGTAGTAATCCTGTCAGTACTAACTATGGCTACACCTTC.

V usage is TRBV15 and J usage is TRBJ1-3; D is uncertain. Per germline, CDR1 LNHNV and CDR2 YYDKDF (reference sequence). The CDR3 is 12 residues long. V was shortened by 1 base and J by 7 bases, with 5 bases between the two germline ends. DNA for the CDR3: TGTGCCACCAGCAGAGTCGGGAACACCATATATTTT. As protein: CATSRVGNTIYF.